These 23 T cell receptor beta chains came from one sample sequenced in a study of CD8 T cells in ankylosing spondylitis. TCRdb re-derived calls from the 5' RACE reads in MiXCR, one entry per CDR3 protein. The sample lists 200,000 to 250,000 distinct CDR3 sequences; under 12% were seen once. Sequencing was carried out using blood, either unsorted or a sorted T cell fraction (not recorded which). Receptors were obtained from a male donor with ankylosing spondylitis or in good health (not recorded which).

This sequence joins TRBV7-8 and TRBJ1-1, with 7 bases fitting TRBD1. With 4 bases clipped from V and 5 bases from J, the junction kept 10 bases outside the gene matches. The length of the CDR3 is 15 residues. Germline values: CDR1 SGHVS, CDR2 FQNEAQ. The CDR3 nucleotides are TGTGCCAGCAGCTCCATGACAGGGCACAATACTGAAGCTTTCTTT. This gives the protein CASSSMTGHNTEAFF.

This clonotype was detected many times. The chain links TRBV5-1 to TRBJ1-6, with D possibly matching TRBD1 (5 bases). This CDR3 comprises 12 residues. Germline V lookup: CDR1 SGHRS, CDR2 YFSETQ. Trimming pared 7 bases from V and 7 bases from J, leaving 9 bases between. The CDR3 DNA reads as TGCGCCAGCGGGGACCTAAATTCACCCCTCCACTTT. Protein sequence: CASGDLNSPLHF.

This clonotype was counted only a few times. The J gene is TRBJ2-6, the V gene TRBV28; D is unclear. V dropped 3 bases and J dropped 3 bases, with 3 bases sitting between them. The V gene's germline CDR1 is MDHEN and CDR2 SYDVKM. This CDR3 is built from 13 residues. The DNA of the CDR3 is TGTGCCAGCAGTTTGGGTGGGGCCAACGTCCTGACTTTC. It is translated as CASSLGGANVLTF.

Many counts were recorded for this clonotype. The V gene is TRBV20-1, the J gene TRBJ2-3, with 9 bases lining up with TRBD2. Trimming cost V 2 bases and J 2 bases; bases outside gene matches: 11. Per germline, CDR1 DFQATT and CDR2 SNEGSKA (reference sequence). The CDR3 runs 17 residues. Here the CDR3 reads CSARPGLLAGNTDTQYF. CDR3 DNA: TGCAGTGCTAGACCGGGGCTGCTAGCGGGAAACACAGATACGCAGTATTTT.

The gene calls are TRBV20-1 and TRBJ2-3; 8 bases line up with TRBD2. This CDR3 has 17 amino acids. Germline loops: CDR1 DFQATT, CDR2 SNEGSKA (reference sequence). V was clipped by 2 bases and J by 0 bases; unmatched bases: 10. The CDR3 loop reads CSARSFEVAGSTDTQYF. CDR3 bases: TGCAGTGCTAGATCCTTTGAGGTAGCGGGGAGCACAGATACGCAGTATTTT.

This clonotype has a count of ten or more. The chain links TRBV12-3 or TRBV12-4 to TRBJ1-1; TRBD1 aligns across 9 bases. Losses at the gene ends were 7 bases for V and 0 bases for J; bases not matched to a gene: 6. This CDR3 has 15 residues. The CDR3 here is CASTPGQGLNTEAFF. The CDR3, as DNA: TGTGCCAGCACCCCGGGACAGGGATTGAACACTGAAGCTTTCTTT.

This clonotype has a count of ten or more. The gene calls are TRBV20-1 and TRBJ1-4; 9 nucleotides agree with TRBD1. The CDR3 covers 16 residues. V was clipped by 6 bases and J by 6 bases; unmatched bases: 14. Germline CDR1 DFQATT, CDR2 SNEGSKA (reference sequence). CDR3 nucleotide sequence: TGCAGTGCCAGGGACAGGGTATCGGGGGGAGATGAAAAACTGTTTTTT. Translating gives CSARDRVSGGDEKLFF.

This clonotype was detected ten times or more. The chain employs TRBV7-8 and TRBJ1-3, with D tentatively TRBD1 (5 bases). The CDR3 runs to 16 residues. V shed 3 bases and J shed 3 bases, with 15 bases lying between them. Looked up from germline, CDR1 is SGHVS and CDR2 is FQNEAQ. DNA for the CDR3: TGTGCCAGCAGCTTCGGGGACCCAATTCTTGGAAACACCATATATTTT. Translating it yields CASSFGDPILGNTIYF. Combining the CDR3 with reference TRBV7-8 and TRBJ1-3 gives the whole variable domain GAGVSQSPRYKVAKRGQDVALRCDPISGHVSLFWYQQALGQGPEFLTYFQNEAQLDKSGLPSDRFFAERPEGSVSTLKIQRTQQEDSAVYLCASSFGDPILGNTIYFGEGSWLTVV.

This clonotype was observed at least ten times. The rearrangement uses TRBV7-9 and TRBJ2-7; D is unclear. The CDR3 runs 14 residues. Between the trimmed V and J ends, which lost 1 base and 3 bases, there was a span of 10 bases. Germline CDR1 and CDR2: SEHNR and FQNEAQ (reference sequence). CDR3 in amino acids: CASSLGGELYEQYF. The CDR3 DNA reads TGTGCCAGCAGCTTAGGAGGAGAACTCTACGAGCAGTACTTC.

Of note for this clonotype: One end of the junction fails to match germline, which may point to a read error. The CDR3 DNA reads TGTGCCAGCAGCTCCTCGGGACAGAGCTATGGCGACACCTTC. This translates into CASSSSGQSYGDTF. V usage is TRBV11-2 and J usage is TRBJ1-2, with 7 positions matching TRBD1. Per the germline V gene, CDR1 is SGHAT and CDR2 is FQNNGV. The CDR3 runs 14 residues. The whole variable domain, remainder taken from reference TRBV11-2 and TRBJ1-2, is EAGVAQSPRYKIIEKRQSVAFWCNPISGHATLYWYQQILGQGPKLLIQFQNNGVVDDSQLPKDRFSAERLKGVDSTLKIQPAKLEDSAVYLCASSSSGQSYGDTFGSGTRLTVV.

This clonotype was recorded at least ten times. The rearrangement uses TRBV20-1 and TRBJ2-5, with 13 bases that match TRBD2. CDR3 length: 16 amino acids. J lost 1 base, V lost 4 bases, and 6 bases had no gene match. Germline V gives CDR1 DFQATT, CDR2 SNEGSKA (reference sequence). DNA for the CDR3: TGCAGTGCTAAGCTTGGACTAGCGGGGGTCCAAGAGACCCAGTACTTC. Amino acids: CSAKLGLAGVQETQYF.

V gene TRBV18 combines with J gene TRBJ1-4; D ambiguous. Germline values: CDR1 KGHSH, CDR2 LQKENI. V was trimmed by 1 base and J by 0 bases, leaving 9 bases between them. This CDR3 spans 16 amino acids. The CDR3 sequence is CASSPRSGSTNEKLFF. The CDR3 region has the DNA TGTGCCAGCTCACCACGCTCGGGGTCAACTAATGAAAAACTGTTTTTT. Full variable domain (outside the CDR3, taken from reference TRBV18 and TRBJ1-4): NAGVMQNPRHLVRRRGQEARLRCSPMKGHSHVYWYRQLPEEGLKFMVYLQKENIIDESGMPKERFSAEFPKEGPSILRIQQVVRGDSAAYFCASSPRSGSTNEKLFFGSGTQLSVL.

This clonotype was recorded many times. The genes are TRBV12-3 or TRBV12-4 and TRBJ2-5; no definite D call. This CDR3 region has 15 residues. V lost 5 bases and J lost 5, with 18 bases in between. This chain's CDR3 is CASSARTPGGETQYF. CDR3 DNA: TGTGCCAGCAGTGCACGGACGCCCGGTGGGGAGACCCAGTACTTC.

In its sample, this clonotype was seen many times. This chain connects TRBV29-1 to TRBJ2-1; tentatively, D is TRBD1 (5 bases). Looked up from germline, CDR1 is SQVTM and CDR2 is ANQGSEA. The CDR3 loop spans 13 amino acids. V was clipped by 7 bases and J by 1 base, with 11 bases between them. The CDR3 reads CSALRDSYNEQFF. The DNA of the CDR3 is TGCAGCGCTCTCAGGGATTCCTACAATGAGCAGTTCTTC.

This clonotype came up many times. The chain employs TRBV20-1 and TRBJ2-3; D call uncertain. V was trimmed by 8 bases and J by 0 bases, leaving 12 bases between them. This CDR3 spans 13 amino acids. CDR1 and CDR2 (germline): DFQATT, SNEGSKA (reference sequence). The CDR3 is CSPPSASTDTQYF. In DNA, the CDR3 is TGCAGTCCGCCTAGTGCCAGCACAGATACGCAGTATTTT.

Many counts were recorded for this clonotype. V usage is TRBV7-2 and J usage is TRBJ2-1; D is uncertain. Germline V CDR1 and CDR2: SGHTA, FQGNSA. Trimming removed 1 base from V and 10 bases from J, with 8 bases in between. This CDR3 region has 12 residues. The CDR3 region is CASSLGGWEQFF. The DNA for the CDR3 is TGTGCCAGCAGCTTAGGGGGATGGGAGCAGTTCTTC.

This clonotype was recorded once. The V gene is TRBV12-3 or TRBV12-4, the J gene TRBJ2-1; 7 bases are a match to TRBD2. V lost 5 bases, J lost 7 bases, and 5 bases stayed unmatched. The CDR3 is 13 residues long. CDR3 nucleotide sequence: TGTGCCAGCAGTCCCAGTAGCGGGAATGAGCAGTTCTTC. This encodes CASSPSSGNEQFF.

The chain's CDR3 is CSVVGGVSYNEQFF. Written as DNA, the CDR3 is TGCAGCGTTGTCGGCGGGGTCTCCTACAATGAGCAGTTCTTC. The chain couples TRBV29-1 to TRBJ2-1; D is perhaps TRBD2 (6 bases). The CDR3 runs to 14 residues. Germline V gene data show CDR1 as SQVTM and CDR2 as ANQGSEA. Trimming left V 4 bases short and J 0 bases short, with 10 bases between.

This clonotype was counted many times. The chain combines TRBV20-1 with TRBJ2-3, with 10 bases identical to TRBD2. The CDR3 runs 17 residues. J lost 1 base, V lost 3 bases, and 10 bases had no gene match. Germline V gene sequence: CDR1 DFQATT, CDR2 SNEGSKA (reference sequence). The CDR3 loop reads CSASSLAGDTGTDTQYF. The CDR3 DNA reads TGCAGTGCTAGTTCCCTAGCGGGGGATACGGGCACAGATACGCAGTATTTT.

This clonotype occurred many times. CDR3 loop: CSARGPLSTDTQYF. CDR3 DNA sequence: TGCAGTGCTAGAGGCCCCCTTAGCACAGATACGCAGTATTTT. The V call is TRBV20-1, the J call TRBJ2-3; D not resolved. V lost 1 base and J 0 bases, leaving 8 bases between the germline ends. Germline CDR1 DFQATT, CDR2 SNEGSKA (reference sequence). This CDR3 comprises 14 residues.

Many counts were recorded for this clonotype. The genes are TRBV9 and TRBJ1-5; D is ambiguous. The CDR3 is made up of 13 amino acids. Trimming stripped 3 bases from V and 6 bases from J, with 10 bases between. Germline assignment: CDR1 SGDLS and CDR2 YYNGEE. CDR3: CASSGSPGQPQHF. The CDR3 DNA reads as TGTGCCAGCAGCGGCTCCCCGGGTCAGCCCCAGCATTTT.

In this sample, this clonotype turned up a few times. The chain links TRBV25-1 to TRBJ2-7; D tentatively fits TRBD1 or TRBD2 (5 bases each). V was shortened by 8 bases and J by 5 bases, with 16 bases between the two germline ends. CDR3 length equals 13 residues. Per germline, CDR1 MGHDK and CDR2 SYGVNS. This CDR3 is CASGLAGADEQYF. The CDR3 nucleotides read TGTGCCAGCGGGCTAGCCGGGGCGGACGAGCAGTACTTC.

This clonotype was seen a few times. This chain uses TRBV6-6 with TRBJ1-6; D is undetermined. V lost 6 bases, J lost 8 bases, and 8 bases lay in between. The CDR3 runs 12 residues. CDR1 is MNHNY, CDR2 SVGAGI, per germline (reference sequence). CDR3 DNA: TGTGCCAGCAGGTCCCGGGATTCACCCCTCCACTTT. Translated: CASRSRDSPLHF.